This T cell receptor beta chain was observed in a study of T cell responses to AZD1222 COVID-19 vaccine. Overall study results and limits: Repertoire collection took place solely once the T cell response had peaked. Mostly white British, mostly female donors; authors suggested clonal diversity may be underestimated.

Germline V gene sequence: CDR1 MDHEN, CDR2 SYDVKM. The CDR3 is 15 amino acids. Germline trimming cut 5 bases from V and 2 bases from J; bases unmatched to any gene: 7. Concerning this clone itself: Its specificity is not known.

Repertoires were generated with immunoSEQ multiplex PCR, while TCRdb's copy carries only in-frame clones and drops some. The sample lists some 190,000 clones, approximately 94% occurring once. Specimen: peripheral blood, collected 28 days after the second dose of the MenACWY control vaccine. This TCR derives from an adult who received the MenACWY meningococcal vaccine as a control. The chain recombines TRBV28 with TRBJ2-7; 9 positions match TRBD1. In DNA, the CDR3 is TGTGCCAGCAGTCGGCAGGGACAGGGCCCCTACGAGCAGTACTTC. Encoded protein: CASSRQGQGPYEQYF.